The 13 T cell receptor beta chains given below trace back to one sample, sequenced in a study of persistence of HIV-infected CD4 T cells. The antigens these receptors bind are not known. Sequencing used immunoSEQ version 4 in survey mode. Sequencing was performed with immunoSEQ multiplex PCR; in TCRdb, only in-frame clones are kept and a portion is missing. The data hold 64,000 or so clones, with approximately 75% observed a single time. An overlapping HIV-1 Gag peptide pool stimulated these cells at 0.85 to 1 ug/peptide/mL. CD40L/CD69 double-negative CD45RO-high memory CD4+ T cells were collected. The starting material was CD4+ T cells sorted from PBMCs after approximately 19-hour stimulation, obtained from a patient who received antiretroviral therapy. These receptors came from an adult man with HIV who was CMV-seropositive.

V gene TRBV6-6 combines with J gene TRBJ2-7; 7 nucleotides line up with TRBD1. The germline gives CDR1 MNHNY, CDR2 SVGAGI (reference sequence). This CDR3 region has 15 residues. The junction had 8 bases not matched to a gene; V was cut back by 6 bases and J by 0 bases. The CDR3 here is CASSLGTVSSYEQYF. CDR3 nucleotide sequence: TGTGCCAGCAGCCTAGGGACAGTCAGCTCCTACGAGCAGTACTTC.

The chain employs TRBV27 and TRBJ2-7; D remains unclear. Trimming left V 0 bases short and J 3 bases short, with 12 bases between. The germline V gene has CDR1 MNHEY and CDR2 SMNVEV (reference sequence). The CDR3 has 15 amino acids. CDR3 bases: TGTGCCAGCAGTTTATCCTTGGCCAGATACTACGAGCAGTACTTC. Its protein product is CASSLSLARYYEQYF.

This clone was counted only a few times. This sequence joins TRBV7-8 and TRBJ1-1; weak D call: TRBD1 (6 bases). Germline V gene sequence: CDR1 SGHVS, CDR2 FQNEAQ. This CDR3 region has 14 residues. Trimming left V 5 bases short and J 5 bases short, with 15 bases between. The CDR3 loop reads CASSLGGGGTEAFF. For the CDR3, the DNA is TGTGCCAGCAGCCTTGGGGGAGGGGGGACTGAAGCTTTCTTT.

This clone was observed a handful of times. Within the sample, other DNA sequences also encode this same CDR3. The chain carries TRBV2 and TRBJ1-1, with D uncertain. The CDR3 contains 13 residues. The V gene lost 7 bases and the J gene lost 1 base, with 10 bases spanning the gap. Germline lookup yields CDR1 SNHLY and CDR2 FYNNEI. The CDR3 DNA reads TGTGCCAGCATGGGAGAGAGGAACACTGAAGCTTTCTTT. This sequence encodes CASMGERNTEAFF.

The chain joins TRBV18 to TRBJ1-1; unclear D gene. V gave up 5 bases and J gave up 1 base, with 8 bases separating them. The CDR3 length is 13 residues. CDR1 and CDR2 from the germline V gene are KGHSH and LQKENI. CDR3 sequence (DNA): TGTGCCAGCTCATATCAGGAGAACACTGAAGCTTTCTTT. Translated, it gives CASSYQENTEAFF. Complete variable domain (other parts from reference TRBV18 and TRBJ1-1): NAGVMQNPRHLVRRRGQEARLRCSPMKGHSHVYWYRQLPEEGLKFMVYLQKENIIDESGMPKERFSAEFPKEGPSILRIQQVVRGDSAAYFCASSYQENTEAFFGQGTRLTVV.

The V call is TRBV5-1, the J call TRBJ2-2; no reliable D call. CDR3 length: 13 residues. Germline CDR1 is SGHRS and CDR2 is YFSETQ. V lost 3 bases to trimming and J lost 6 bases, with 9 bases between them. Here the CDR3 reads CASSSTLSGELFF. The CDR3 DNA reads TGCGCCAGCAGCTCGACGTTGTCCGGGGAGCTGTTTTTT.

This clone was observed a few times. CDR3 protein: CATEGARNTGELFF. As DNA, the CDR3 is TGTGCCACCGAGGGGGCGAGGAACACCGGGGAGCTGTTTTTT. The chain employs TRBV18 and TRBJ2-2, with 7 nucleotides matching TRBD1. The germline CDR1 and CDR2 sequences are KGHSH and LQKENI. This CDR3 contains 14 residues. The trim removed 10 bases at V and 1 base at J, leaving 6 bases unmatched.

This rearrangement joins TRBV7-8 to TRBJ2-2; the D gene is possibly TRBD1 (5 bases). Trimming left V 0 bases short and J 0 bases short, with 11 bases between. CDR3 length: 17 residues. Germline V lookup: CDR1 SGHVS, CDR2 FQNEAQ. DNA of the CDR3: TGTGCCAGCAGCTTAGCGCGACAGCTCGCGAACACCGGGGAGCTGTTTTTT. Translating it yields CASSLARQLANTGELFF.

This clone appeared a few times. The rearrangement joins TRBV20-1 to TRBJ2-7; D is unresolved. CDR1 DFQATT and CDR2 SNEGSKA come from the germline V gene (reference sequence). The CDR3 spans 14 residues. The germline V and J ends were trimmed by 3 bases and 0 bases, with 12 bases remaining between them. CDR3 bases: TGCAGTGCTAGTAACTCAAGGAGCTCCTACGAGCAGTACTTC. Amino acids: CSASNSRSSYEQYF.

CDR3 protein: CASSQLSNIGNTIYF. For the CDR3, the DNA is TGTGCCAGCAGCCAACTCTCAAACATAGGAAACACCATATATTTT. This chain joins TRBV3-1 (or the pseudogene TRBV3-2) and TRBJ1-3, with D unresolved. CDR3 length equals 15 residues. The germline CDR1 and CDR2 sequences are LGHDT and YNNKEL (reference sequence). V was clipped by 2 bases and J by 4 bases, with 12 bases between them.

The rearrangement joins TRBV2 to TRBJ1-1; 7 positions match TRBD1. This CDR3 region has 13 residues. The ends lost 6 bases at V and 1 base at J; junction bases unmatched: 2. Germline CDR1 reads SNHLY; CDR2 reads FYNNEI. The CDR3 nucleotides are TGTGCCAGCAGATACAGGGGGAACACTGAAGCTTTCTTT. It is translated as CASRYRGNTEAFF.

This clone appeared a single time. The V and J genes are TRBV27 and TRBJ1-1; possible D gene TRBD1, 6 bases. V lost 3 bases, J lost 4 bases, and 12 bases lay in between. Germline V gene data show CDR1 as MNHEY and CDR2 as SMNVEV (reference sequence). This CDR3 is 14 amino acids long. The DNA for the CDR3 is TGTGCCAGCAGTTTTGGCAGGGGTATCACTGAAGCTTTCTTT. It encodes CASSFGRGITEAFF.

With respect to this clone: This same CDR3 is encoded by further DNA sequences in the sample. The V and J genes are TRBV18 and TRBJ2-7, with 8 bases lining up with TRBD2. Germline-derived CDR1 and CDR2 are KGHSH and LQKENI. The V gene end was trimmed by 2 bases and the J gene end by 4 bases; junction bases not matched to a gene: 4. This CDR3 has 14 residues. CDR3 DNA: TGTGCCAGCTCACCAACAACGGGGGGGTACGAGCAGTACTTC. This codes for CASSPTTGGYEQYF.